This T cell receptor beta chain stems from a study of T cell repertoires in cytomegalovirus infection. For the study at large: Public signatures in TCR beta pointed to CMV infection and matching HLA type.

Study-level results: Summed frequency of shared TCR beta families picked out CMV carriers who also had the relevant HLA. Clonotype analysis showed dominance of the ex vivo response by HLA-C-restricted CMV-specific TCR beta clonotypes.

This clonotype has just a few counts. The antigen is undetermined. From the reads, TCRdb called clonotypes with MiXCR, one entry per CDR3 protein. The sample carries more than 400,000 distinct CDR3 sequences, approximately 26% recorded once. This CDR3 has 12 residues. CDR1 SEHNR and CDR2 FQNEAQ come from the germline V gene (reference sequence). V lost 3 bases, J lost 8 bases, and 2 bases stayed unmatched. Sequencing was performed on PBMCs. The clonotype comes from a human donor in good health (CMV status not recorded). Some clones in this sample may be carry-over from other donors' samples. V and J are TRBV7-9 and TRBJ2-3; 7 bases align to TRBD1. CDR3 protein: CASSLTGTTQYF. In nucleotides, the CDR3 is TGTGCCAGCAGCTTGACAGGGACTACGCAGTATTTT.